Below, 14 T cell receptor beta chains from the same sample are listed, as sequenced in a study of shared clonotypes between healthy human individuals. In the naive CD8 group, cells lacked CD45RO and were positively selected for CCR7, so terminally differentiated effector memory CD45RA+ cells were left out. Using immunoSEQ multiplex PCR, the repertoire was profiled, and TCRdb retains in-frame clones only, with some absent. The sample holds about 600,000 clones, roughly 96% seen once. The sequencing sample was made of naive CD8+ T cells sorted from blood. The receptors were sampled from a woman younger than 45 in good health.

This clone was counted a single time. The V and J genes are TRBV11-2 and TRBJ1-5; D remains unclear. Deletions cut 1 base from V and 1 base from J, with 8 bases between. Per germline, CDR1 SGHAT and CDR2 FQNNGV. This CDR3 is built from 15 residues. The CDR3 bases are TGTGCCAGCAGCTTAGTGGGAGGGAGCAATCAGCCCCAGCATTTT. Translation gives CASSLVGGSNQPQHF.

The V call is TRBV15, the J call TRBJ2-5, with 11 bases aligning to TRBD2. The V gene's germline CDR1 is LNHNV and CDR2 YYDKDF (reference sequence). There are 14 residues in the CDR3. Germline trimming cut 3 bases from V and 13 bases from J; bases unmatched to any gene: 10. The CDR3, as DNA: TGTGCCACCAGCAGCGGCACGACTAGCGGGATACCGTACTTC. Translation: CATSSGTTSGIPYF.

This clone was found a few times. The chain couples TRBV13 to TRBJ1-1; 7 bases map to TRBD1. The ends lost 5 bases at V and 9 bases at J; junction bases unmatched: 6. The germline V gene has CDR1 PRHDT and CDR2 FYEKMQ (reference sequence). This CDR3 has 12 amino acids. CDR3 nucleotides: TGTGCCAGCAGCACCGGGACAGACAAAGCTTTCTTT. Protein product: CASSTGTDKAFF.

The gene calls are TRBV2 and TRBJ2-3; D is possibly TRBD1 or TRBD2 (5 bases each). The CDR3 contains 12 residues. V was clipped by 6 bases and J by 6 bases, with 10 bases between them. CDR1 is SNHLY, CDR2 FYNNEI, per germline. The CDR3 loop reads CASSEGMDTQYF. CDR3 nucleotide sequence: TGTGCCAGCAGCGAGGGGATGGATACGCAGTATTTT.

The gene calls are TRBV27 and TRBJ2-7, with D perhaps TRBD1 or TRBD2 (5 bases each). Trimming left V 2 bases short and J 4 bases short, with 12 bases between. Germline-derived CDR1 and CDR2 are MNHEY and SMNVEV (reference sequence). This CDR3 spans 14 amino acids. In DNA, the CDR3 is TGTGCCAGCAGTTTACGAGGGACCAAATACGAGCAGTACTTC. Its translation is CASSLRGTKYEQYF.

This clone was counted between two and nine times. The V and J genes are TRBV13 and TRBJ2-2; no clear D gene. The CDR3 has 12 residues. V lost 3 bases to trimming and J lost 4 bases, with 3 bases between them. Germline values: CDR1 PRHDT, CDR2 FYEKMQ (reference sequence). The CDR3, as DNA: TGTGCCAGCAGCTTTAGCACCGGGGAGCTGTTTTTT. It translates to CASSFSTGELFF.

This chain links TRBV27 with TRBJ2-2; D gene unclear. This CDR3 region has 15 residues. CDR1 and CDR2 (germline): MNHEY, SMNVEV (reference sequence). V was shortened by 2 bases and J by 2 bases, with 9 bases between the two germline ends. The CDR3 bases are TGTGCCAGCAGTTTAGGTACGAGAAACACCGGGGAGCTGTTTTTT. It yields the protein CASSLGTRNTGELFF.

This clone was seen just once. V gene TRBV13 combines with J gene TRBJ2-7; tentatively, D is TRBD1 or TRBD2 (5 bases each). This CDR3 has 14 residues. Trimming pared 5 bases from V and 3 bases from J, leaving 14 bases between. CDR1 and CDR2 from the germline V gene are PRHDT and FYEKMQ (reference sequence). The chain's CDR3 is CASSPRDGYYEQYF. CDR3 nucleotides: TGTGCCAGCAGCCCCCGGGACGGATACTACGAGCAGTACTTC. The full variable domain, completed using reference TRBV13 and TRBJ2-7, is AAGVIQSPRHLIKEKRETATLKCYPIPRHDTVYWYQQGPGQDPQFLISFYEKMQSDKGSIPDRFSAQQFSDYHSELNMSSLELGDSALYFCASSPRDGYYEQYFGPGTRLTVT.

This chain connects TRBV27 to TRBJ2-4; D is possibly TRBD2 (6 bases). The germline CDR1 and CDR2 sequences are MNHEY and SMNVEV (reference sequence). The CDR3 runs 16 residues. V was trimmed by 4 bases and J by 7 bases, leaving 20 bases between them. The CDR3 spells CASSSTGLTPWNIQYF. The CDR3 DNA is TGTGCCAGCAGTTCGACGGGACTCACCCCGTGGAACATTCAGTACTTC.

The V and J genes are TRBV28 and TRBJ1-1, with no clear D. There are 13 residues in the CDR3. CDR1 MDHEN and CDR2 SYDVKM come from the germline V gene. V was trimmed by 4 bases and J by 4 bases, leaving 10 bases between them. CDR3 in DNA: TGTGCCAGCAGTTACCGACTCGGCACTGAAGCTTTCTTT. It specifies CASSYRLGTEAFF.

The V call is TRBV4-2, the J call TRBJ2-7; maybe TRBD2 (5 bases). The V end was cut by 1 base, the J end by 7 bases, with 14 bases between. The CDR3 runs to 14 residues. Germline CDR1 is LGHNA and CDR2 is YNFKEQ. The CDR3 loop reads CASSQVEGPREQYF. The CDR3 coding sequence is TGTGCCAGCAGCCAAGTTGAGGGCCCACGGGAGCAGTACTTC.

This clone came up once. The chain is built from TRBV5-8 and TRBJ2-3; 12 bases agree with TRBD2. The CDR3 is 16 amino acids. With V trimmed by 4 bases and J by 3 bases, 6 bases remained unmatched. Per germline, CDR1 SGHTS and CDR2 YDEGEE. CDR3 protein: CASSLGLAGKTDTQYF. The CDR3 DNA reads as TGTGCCAGCAGCCTGGGACTAGCGGGTAAAACAGATACGCAGTATTTT.

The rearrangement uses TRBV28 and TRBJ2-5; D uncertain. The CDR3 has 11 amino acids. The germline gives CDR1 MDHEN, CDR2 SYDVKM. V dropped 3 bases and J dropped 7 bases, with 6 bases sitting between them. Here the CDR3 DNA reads TGTGCCAGCAGTTTCCCGGGGACCCAGTACTTC. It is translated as CASSFPGTQYF. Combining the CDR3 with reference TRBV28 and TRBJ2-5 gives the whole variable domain DVKVTQSSRYLVKRTGEKVFLECVQDMDHENMFWYRQDPGLGLRLIYFSYDVKMKEKGDIPEGYSVSREKKERFSLILESASTNQTSMYLCASSFPGTQYFGPGTRLLVL.

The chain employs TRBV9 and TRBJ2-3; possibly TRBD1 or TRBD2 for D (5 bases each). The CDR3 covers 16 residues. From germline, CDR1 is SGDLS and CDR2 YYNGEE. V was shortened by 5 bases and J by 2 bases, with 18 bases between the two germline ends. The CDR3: CASREKTEDITDTQYF. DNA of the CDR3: TGTGCCAGCAGAGAGAAAACGGAGGACATCACAGATACGCAGTATTTT.